This T cell receptor beta chain derives from a study of T-cell memory formation after mild COVID-19. Trimming left V 2 bases short and J 3 bases short, with 9 bases between. In germline, CDR1 is SGHTA, CDR2 FQGTGA. The CDR3 consists of 14 residues. Worth noting for this clonotype: What it binds is unknown.

MiXCR, applied by TCRdb to the 5' RACE reads, yields one record per CDR3 protein. The sample includes about 560,000 distinct CDR3 sequences, roughly a sixth of them seen just once. Study results and caveats: Contracting clones from day 15 to 85 showed balanced CD4/CD8; later expanders favored CD4+.

This receptor was obtained from an adult woman who had mild COVID-19 (a few samples of this study predate the infection). Cell type and time point are not known. The V call is TRBV7-3, the J call TRBJ2-3, with D tentatively TRBD1 (6 bases). Sequencing used PBMCs or a T cell subset sorted from them (not recorded which). CDR3: CASSLGQRTDTQYF. The DNA of the CDR3 is TGTGCCAGCAGCTTAGGACAGAGGACAGATACGCAGTATTTT.